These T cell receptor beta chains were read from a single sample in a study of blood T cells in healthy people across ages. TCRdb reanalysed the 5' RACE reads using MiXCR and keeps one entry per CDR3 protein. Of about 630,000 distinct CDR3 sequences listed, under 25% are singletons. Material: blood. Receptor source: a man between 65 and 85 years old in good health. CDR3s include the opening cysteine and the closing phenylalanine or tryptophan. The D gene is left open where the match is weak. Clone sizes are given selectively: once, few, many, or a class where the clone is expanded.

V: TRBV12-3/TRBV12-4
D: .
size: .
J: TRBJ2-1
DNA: TGTGCCAGCAGTTTAGCCGGGAGTAGTGAGCAGTTCTTC
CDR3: CASSLAGSSEQFF

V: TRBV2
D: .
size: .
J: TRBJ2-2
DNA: TGTGCCAGCAGTCGACAGTACACCGGGGAGCTGTTTTTT
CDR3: CASSRQYTGELFF

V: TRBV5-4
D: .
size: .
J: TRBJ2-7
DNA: TGTGCCAGCAGCCGTGGGGGAGAGGCCTACGAGCAGTACTTC
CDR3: CASSRGGEAYEQYF

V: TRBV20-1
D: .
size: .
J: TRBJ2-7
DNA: TGCAGTGCGAGAAACAGGTACTCCTACGAGCAGTACTTC
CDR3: CSARNRYSYEQYF

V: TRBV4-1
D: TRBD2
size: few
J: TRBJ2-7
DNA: TGCGCCAGCAGCCTAACTAGCGGGAGCCTCCCCAACGAGCAGTACTTC
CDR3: CASSLTSGSLPNEQYF

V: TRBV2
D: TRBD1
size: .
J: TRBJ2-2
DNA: TGTGCCAGCAGTAAAGGACAGGGGGCCTTTAACACCGGGGAGCTGTTTTTT
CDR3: CASSKGQGAFNTGELFF

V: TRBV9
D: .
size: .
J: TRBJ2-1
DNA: TGTGCCAGCAGCACCGGTCAGGGACGATACAATGAGCAGTTCTTC
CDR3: CASSTGQGRYNEQFF

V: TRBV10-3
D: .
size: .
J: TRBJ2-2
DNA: TGTGCCATCAGTGAGTCGCGGCAGGGGAACACCGGGGAGCTGTTTTTT
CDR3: CAISESRQGNTGELFF

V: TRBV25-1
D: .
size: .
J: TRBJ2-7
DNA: TGTGCCAGCAGTGGAAGGACAGTGTCTACGGGGCAGTACTTC
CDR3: CASSGRTVSTGQYF

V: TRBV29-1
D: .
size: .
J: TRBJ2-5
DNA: TGCAGCGCCTCCCGCCCAGAGACCCAGTACTTC
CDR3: CSASRPETQYF

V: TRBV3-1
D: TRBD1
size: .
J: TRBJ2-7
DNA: TGTGCCAGCAGCCAAGAACAGGGGGGCGAGCAGTACTTC
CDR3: CASSQEQGGEQYF

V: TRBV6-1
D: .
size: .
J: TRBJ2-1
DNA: TGTGCCAGCAGGGTTCTAGCGTCAAATGAGCAGTTCTTC
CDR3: CASRVLASNEQFF

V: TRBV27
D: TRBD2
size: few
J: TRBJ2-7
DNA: TGTGCCAGCAGCGGTAGCGGGAGGAACTCCTACGAGCAGTACTTC
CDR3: CASSGSGRNSYEQYF

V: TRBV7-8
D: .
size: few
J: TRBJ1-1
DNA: TGTGCCAGCAGCCCGACGTTGGCGGCGAACACTGAAGCTTTCTTT
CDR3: CASSPTLAANTEAFF

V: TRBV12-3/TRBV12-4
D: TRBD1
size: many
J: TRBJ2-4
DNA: TGTGCCAGCAGAAGCCCGGGACAGGGGGAGAGGGACATTCAGTACTTC
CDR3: CASRSPGQGERDIQYF

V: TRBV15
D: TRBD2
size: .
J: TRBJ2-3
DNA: TGTGCCACCAGCAGGCGGACTAGCGGGAGTCAAGATACGCAGTATTTT
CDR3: CATSRRTSGSQDTQYF

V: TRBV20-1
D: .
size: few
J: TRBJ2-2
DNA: TGCAGTGCTAGGTTCGCTAGAGGGACCGGGGAGCTGTTTTTT
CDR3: CSARFARGTGELFF

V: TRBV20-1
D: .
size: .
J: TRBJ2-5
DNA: TGCAGTGCTAGTGGTCTGCAAGAGACCCAGTACTTC
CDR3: CSASGLQETQYF

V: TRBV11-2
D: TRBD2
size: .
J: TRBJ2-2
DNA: TGTGCCAGCAGCTTCCCGACTAGCGGGATCACCCTGGGCACCGGGGAGCTGTTTTTT
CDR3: CASSFPTSGITLGTGELFF

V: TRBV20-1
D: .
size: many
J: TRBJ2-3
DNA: TGCAGTGCCCCTAACGTGGGGAGAGAATCTGGGCAGTATTTT
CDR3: CSAPNVGRESGQYF

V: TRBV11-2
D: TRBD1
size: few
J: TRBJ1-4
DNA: TGTGCCAGCAGCTTAGTCGGCAGGGGGGAGGAAAAACTGGTTTTT
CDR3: CASSLVGRGEEKLVF

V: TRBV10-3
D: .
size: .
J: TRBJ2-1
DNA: TGTGCCATCAGGGCCCCTTCCTCCTACAATGAGCAGTTCTTC
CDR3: CAIRAPSSYNEQFF

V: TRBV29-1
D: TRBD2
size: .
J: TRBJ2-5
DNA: TGCAGCGCGCTCGGGGGGAGGGAAGAGACCCAGTACTTC
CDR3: CSALGGREETQYF

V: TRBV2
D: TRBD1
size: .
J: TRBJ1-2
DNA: TGTGCCAGCAGTGAAACAGGGGCAATAGACTATGGCTACACCTTC
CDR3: CASSETGAIDYGYTF

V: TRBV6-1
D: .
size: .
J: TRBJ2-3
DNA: TGTGCCACCAGGGAGGTTGGCACAGATACGCAGTATTTT
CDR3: CATREVGTDTQYF

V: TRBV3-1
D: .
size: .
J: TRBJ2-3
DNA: TGTGCCAGCAGCCAAGGTGCGAGACCCCATCCAGATACGCAGTATTTT
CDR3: CASSQGARPHPDTQYF

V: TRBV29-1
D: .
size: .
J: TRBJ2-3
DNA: TGCAGCGTTTCCCGAGAGAACACAGATACGCAGTATTTT
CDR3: CSVSRENTDTQYF

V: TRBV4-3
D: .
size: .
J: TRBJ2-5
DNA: TGCGCCAGCAGCCAAGTACTGGAAGAGACCCAGTACTTC
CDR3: CASSQVLEETQYF

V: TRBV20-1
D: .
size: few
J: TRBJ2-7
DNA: TGCAGTGCTAGATTAGGCGGAACCTACGAGCAGTACTTC
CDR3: CSARLGGTYEQYF

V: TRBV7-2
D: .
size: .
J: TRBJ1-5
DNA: TGTGCCAGCAGCTCACAGGGACGAAATCAGCCCCAGCATTTT
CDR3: CASSSQGRNQPQHF

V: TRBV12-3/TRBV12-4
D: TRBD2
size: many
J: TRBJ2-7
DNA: TGTGCCAGCAGCCGTCTAGCGGGAGGGCCTCACGAGCAGTACTTC
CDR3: CASSRLAGGPHEQYF

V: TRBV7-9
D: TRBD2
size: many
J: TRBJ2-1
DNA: TGTGCCAGCAGCCAAAAGCGGGAGGGCATCAATGAGCAGTTCTTC
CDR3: CASSQKREGINEQFF

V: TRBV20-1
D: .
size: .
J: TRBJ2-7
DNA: TGCAGTGCTAGAGATCCTGACTCCTACTACGAGCAGTACTTC
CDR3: CSARDPDSYYEQYF

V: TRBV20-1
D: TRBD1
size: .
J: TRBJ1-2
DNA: TGCAGTGCTAGGGATGGACAGGGGGCGCTTGGCTACACCTTC
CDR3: CSARDGQGALGYTF

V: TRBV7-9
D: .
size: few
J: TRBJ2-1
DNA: TGTGCCAGCAGCTTAGCGGGAGTTAGCTTCGATGAGCAGTTCTTC
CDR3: CASSLAGVSFDEQFF

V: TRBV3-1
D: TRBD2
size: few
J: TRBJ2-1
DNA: TGTGCCAGCAGGCAACTAGCGGGCACCTCCTACAATGAGCAGTTCTTC
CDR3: CASRQLAGTSYNEQFF

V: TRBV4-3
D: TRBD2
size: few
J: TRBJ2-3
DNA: TGCGCCAGCAGCCAAGGTTGGACTAGCGGGAGGCTGGGGCAGTATTTT
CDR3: CASSQGWTSGRLGQYF

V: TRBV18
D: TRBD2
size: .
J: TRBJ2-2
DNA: TGTGCCAGCTCACCAATGGTAGCGGGAGACACCGGGGAGCTGTTTTTT
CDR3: CASSPMVAGDTGELFF

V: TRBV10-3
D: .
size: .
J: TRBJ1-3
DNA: TGTGCCATCAGTACTGAATCGGGGACTGGAAACACCATATATTTT
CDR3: CAISTESGTGNTIYF